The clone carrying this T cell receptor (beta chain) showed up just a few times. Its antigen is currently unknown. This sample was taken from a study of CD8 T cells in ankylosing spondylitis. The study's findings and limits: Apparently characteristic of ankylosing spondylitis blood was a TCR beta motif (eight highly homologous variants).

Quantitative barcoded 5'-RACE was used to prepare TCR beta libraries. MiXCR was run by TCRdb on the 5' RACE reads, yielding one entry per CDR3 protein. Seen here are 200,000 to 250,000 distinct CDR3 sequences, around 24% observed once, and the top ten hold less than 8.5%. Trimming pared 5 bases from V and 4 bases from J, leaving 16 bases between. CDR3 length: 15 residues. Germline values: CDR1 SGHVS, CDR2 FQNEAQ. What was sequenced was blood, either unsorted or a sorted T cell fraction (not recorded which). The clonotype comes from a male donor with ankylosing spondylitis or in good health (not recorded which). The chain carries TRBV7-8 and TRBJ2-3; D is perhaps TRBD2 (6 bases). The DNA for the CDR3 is TGTGCCAGCAGCCCTCTTTGGAGGGGTTCAGATACGCAGTATTTT. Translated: CASSPLWRGSDTQYF.